This TCR beta chain appears in the sequencing data of a study of OX40 agonist ivuxolimab in advanced cancers. Study information: The dose-escalation cohort was about 83% male, with a mean age of around 60 years, ranging about 20 to 79.

Study-level findings and limits: Still undetermined is the antigen specificity of the expanded peripheral T cells.

Data came from immunoSEQ multiplex PCR; TCRdb stores just in-frame clones and leaves some out. The sample includes 90,000 to 130,000 clones, 91% of them seen just once. Germline CDR1 reads SNHLY; CDR2 reads FYNNEI. This CDR3 contains 13 residues. V was trimmed by 5 bases and J by 1 base, leaving 8 bases between them. As concerns this clone: Antigen unknown.

The specimen comprised CD4+ or CD8+ T cells sorted from blood, sampled in a trial of the OX40 agonist ivuxolimab. The chain employs TRBV2 and TRBJ1-2; tentatively, D is TRBD1 (5 bases). This TCR was sampled from an adult with an advanced solid tumor such as melanoma, head and neck, liver or kidney cancer. CDR3 amino acids: CASSYRSNYGYTF. The DNA for the CDR3 is TGTGCCAGCAGTTACAGGAGTAACTATGGCTACACCTTC.